Listed here are 12 T cell receptor beta chains from one sample, sequenced in a study of T cell responses to AZD1222 COVID-19 vaccine. Sequenced by immunoSEQ multiplex PCR; TCRdb stores in-frame clones only, minus some. The data contain tens of thousands of clones, 90% of them singletons. Sequenced here: peripheral blood, sampled 28 days after the second AZD1222 dose. These receptors were taken from an adult who received the AZD1222 COVID-19 vaccine.

The gene calls are TRBV19 and TRBJ2-3; TRBD2 aligns across 9 bases. V shed 2 bases and J 6 bases; nucleotides not matched to a gene: 3. Germline lookup yields CDR1 LNHDA and CDR2 SQIVND (reference sequence). This CDR3 spans 14 amino acids. The CDR3: CASSIKRGADTQYF. DNA of the CDR3: TGTGCCAGTAGTATAAAGCGGGGGGCGGATACGCAGTATTTT.

In this sample, this clone turned up a few times. CDR3 loop: CASSRGQKYEQYF. CDR3 nucleotide sequence: TGTGCCAGCAGTCGAGGACAGAAATACGAGCAGTACTTC. The chain is built from TRBV6-6 and TRBJ2-7; a weak D match, TRBD1 (6 bases). This CDR3 has 13 residues. Trimming took off 5 bases at V and 4 bases at J, with 12 bases between the two ends. Germline loops: CDR1 MNHNY, CDR2 SVGAGI (reference sequence).

The gene calls are TRBV19 and TRBJ1-3; no reliable D call. This CDR3 contains 15 residues. Trimming took off 7 bases at V and 2 bases at J, with 15 bases between the two ends. Germline-derived CDR1 and CDR2 are LNHDA and SQIVND (reference sequence). This chain's CDR3 is CASTTPGLTGNTIYF. CDR3 bases: TGTGCCAGTACCACCCCGGGGTTGACTGGAAACACCATATATTTT. Looking up the rest from reference TRBV19 and TRBJ1-3 gives the full variable domain: DGGITQSPKYLFRKEGQNVTLSCEQNLNHDAMYWYRQDPGQGLRLIYYSQIVNDFQKGDIAEGYSVSREKKESFPLTVTSAQKNPTAFYLCASTTPGLTGNTIYFGEGSWLTVV.

The V and J genes are TRBV5-1 and TRBJ2-7, with TRBD1 as a possible D gene (6 bases). V lost 0 bases and J lost 2, with 15 bases in between. Germline lookup yields CDR1 SGHRS and CDR2 YFSETQ. The CDR3 is 16 residues long. CDR3 protein: CASSLGVGQSAYEQYF. CDR3 DNA sequence: TGCGCCAGCAGCTTGGGTGTCGGACAGTCAGCCTACGAGCAGTACTTC.

The chain carries TRBV28 and TRBJ1-2; D gene uncertain. CDR3 length equals 12 residues. Germline assignment: CDR1 MDHEN and CDR2 SYDVKM. Trimming shortened V by 3 bases and J by 7 bases, and 9 bases separated the two germline ends. The CDR3 DNA reads as TGTGCCAGCAGTTTGGGGTCCTTTGGCTACACCTTC. Amino acids: CASSLGSFGYTF.

The chain carries TRBV7-9 and TRBJ1-2; 8 bases are a match to TRBD1. V trimming: 1 base; J trimming: 8 bases; junction bases outside the gene matches: 9. The CDR3 spans 15 residues. Germline-derived CDR1 and CDR2 are SEHNR and FQNEAQ (reference sequence). The CDR3 here is CASSLGAGGLGGYTF. DNA for the CDR3: TGTGCCAGCAGCTTAGGAGCAGGGGGCTTAGGAGGCTACACCTTC.

The chain is built from TRBV27 and TRBJ1-1; 8 nucleotides agree with TRBD1. Germline CDR1 and CDR2: MNHEY and SMNVEV (reference sequence). This CDR3 has 14 residues. V was clipped by 6 bases and J by 4 bases; unmatched bases: 7. The CDR3 reads CASSQDRGGTEAFF. The DNA for the CDR3 is TGTGCCAGCAGCCAAGACAGGGGTGGCACTGAAGCTTTCTTT.

This clone occurred once. The chain has TRBV2 and TRBJ1-1; D unclear. Germline CDR1 reads SNHLY; CDR2 reads FYNNEI. The ends were cut back, 8 bases at V and 3 bases at J, with 13 bases in the middle. The CDR3 length is 13 residues. For the CDR3, the DNA is TGTGCCAGCCGCCTTTACAGAGACACTGAAGCTTTCTTT. Protein product: CASRLYRDTEAFF.

V usage is TRBV10-3 and J usage is TRBJ2-3; no definite D call. The CDR3 contains 12 residues. The V gene lost 10 bases and the J gene lost 2 bases, with 10 bases spanning the gap. Germline V gene lookup returns CDR1 ENHRY and CDR2 SYGVKD. The CDR3 region is CATWTNTDTQYF. As DNA, the CDR3 is TGTGCCACCTGGACGAACACAGATACGCAGTATTTT.

V and J are TRBV29-1 and TRBJ2-2; the match to TRBD1 covers 10 bases. The V segment lost 1 base and the J segment 2 bases; nucleotides outside the gene matches: 4. Germline CDR1 reads SQVTM; CDR2 reads ANQGSEA. The CDR3 covers 16 residues. CDR3 bases: TGCAGCGTTGAAGGGACAGGGGGTCCAAACACCGGGGAGCTGTTTTTT. As protein: CSVEGTGGPNTGELFF.

This clone was found once. J is TRBJ1-5 and V is TRBV30, with a weak D call TRBD1 (6 bases). Per germline, CDR1 GTSNPN and CDR2 SVGIG (reference sequence). The CDR3 runs to 14 residues. V was trimmed by 2 bases and J by 4 bases, leaving 12 bases between them. This CDR3 reads CAWSLGAANQPQHF. CDR3 nucleotides: TGTGCCTGGAGTTTGGGGGCCGCAAATCAGCCCCAGCATTTT. Drawing the rest from reference TRBV30 and TRBJ1-5, the complete variable domain is SQTIHQWPATLVQPVGSPLSLECTVEGTSNPNLYWYRQAAGRGLQLLFYSVGIGQISSEVPQNLSASRPQDRQFILSSKKLLLSDSGFYLCAWSLGAANQPQHFGDGTRLSIL.

The chain is built from TRBV5-4 and TRBJ2-7, with 9 nucleotides matching TRBD1. This CDR3 region has 14 residues. V dropped 4 bases and J dropped 1; count of bases not matched to a gene: 3. CDR1 is SGHNT, CDR2 YYREEE, per germline (reference sequence). As DNA, the CDR3 is TGTGCCAGCAGCAAGACAGGGGGATCCTACGAGCAGTACTTC. It yields the protein CASSKTGGSYEQYF.